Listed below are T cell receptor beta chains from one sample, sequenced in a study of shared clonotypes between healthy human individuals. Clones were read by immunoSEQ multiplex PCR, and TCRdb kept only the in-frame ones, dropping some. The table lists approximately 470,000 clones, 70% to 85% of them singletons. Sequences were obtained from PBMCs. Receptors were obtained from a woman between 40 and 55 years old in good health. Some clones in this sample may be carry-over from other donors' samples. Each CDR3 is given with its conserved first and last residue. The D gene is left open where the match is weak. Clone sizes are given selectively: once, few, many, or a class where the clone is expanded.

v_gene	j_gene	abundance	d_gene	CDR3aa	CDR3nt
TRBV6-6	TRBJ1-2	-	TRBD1	CASTQDRVGHGYTF	TGTGCCAGCACCCAGGACAGGGTTGGGCATGGCTACACCTTC
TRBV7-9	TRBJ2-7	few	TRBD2	CASSLVSGRAYEQYF	TGTGCCAGCAGCTTAGTTAGCGGGAGGGCCTACGAGCAGTACTTC
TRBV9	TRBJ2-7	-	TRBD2	CASSAGTSGRAREYEQYF	TGTGCCAGCAGCGCCGGGACTAGCGGGAGGGCCCGTGAGTACGAGCAGTACTTC
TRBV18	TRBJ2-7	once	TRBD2	CASSLAGDSYEQYF	TGTGCCAGCTCACTAGCGGGGGACTCCTACGAGCAGTACTTC
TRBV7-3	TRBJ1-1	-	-	CASSLNRDTEAFF	TGTGCCAGCAGCTTAAACAGGGATACTGAAGCTTTCTTT
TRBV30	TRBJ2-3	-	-	CAWSVAYATDTQYF	TGTGCCTGGAGTGTAGCGTACGCAACAGATACGCAGTATTTT
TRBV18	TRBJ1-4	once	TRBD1	CASSPRDRGEKLFF	TGTGCCAGCTCACCCAGAGACAGGGGTGAAAAACTGTTTTTT
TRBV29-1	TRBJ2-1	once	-	CSVEGTYNEQFF	TGCAGCGTTGAGGGAACGTACAATGAGCAGTTCTTC
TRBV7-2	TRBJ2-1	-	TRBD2	CASSLASGRDEQFF	TGTGCCAGCAGCTTAGCTAGCGGGAGAGATGAGCAGTTCTTC
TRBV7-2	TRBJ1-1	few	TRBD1	CASSSRTGGTEAFF	TGTGCCAGCAGCTCCCGGACAGGGGGCACTGAAGCTTTCTTT
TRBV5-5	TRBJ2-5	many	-	CASSLGQLNQETQYF	TGTGCCAGCAGCTTGGGACAGCTGAATCAAGAGACCCAGTACTTC
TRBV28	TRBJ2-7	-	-	CASTPDSEVYEQYF	TGTGCCAGCACCCCGGACAGTGAAGTCTACGAGCAGTACTTC
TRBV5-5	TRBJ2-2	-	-	CASGTLPQGTNTGELFF	TGTGCCAGTGGCACTTTACCCCAGGGGACGAACACCGGGGAGCTGTTTTTT
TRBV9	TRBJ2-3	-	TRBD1	CASSPRQGTDTQYF	TGTGCCAGCAGCCCAAGACAGGGGACAGATACGCAGTATTTT
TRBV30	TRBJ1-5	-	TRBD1	CAWAPGTGRQPQHF	TGTGCCTGGGCTCCCGGGACAGGCCGTCAGCCCCAGCATTTT
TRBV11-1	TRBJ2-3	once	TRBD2	CASSLGGRGVDTQYF	TGTGCCAGCAGCTTAGGCGGGAGAGGGGTAGATACGCAGTATTTT
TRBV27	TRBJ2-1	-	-	CASSLFGGATYNEQFF	TGTGCCAGCAGTTTATTTGGCGGGGCCACCTACAATGAGCAGTTCTTC
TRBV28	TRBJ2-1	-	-	CASRISPNSYNEQFF	TGTGCCAGCAGGATCAGTCCCAACTCCTACAATGAGCAGTTCTTC
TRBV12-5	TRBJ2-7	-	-	CASGLVVRPKSEYEQYF	TGTGCTAGTGGTTTGGTAGTGAGGCCTAAGTCGGAGTACGAGCAGTACTTC
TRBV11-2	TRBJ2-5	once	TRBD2	CASSLISGSSMYQETQYF	TGTGCCAGCAGCTTAATTAGCGGGAGCAGTATGTACCAAGAGACCCAGTACTTC
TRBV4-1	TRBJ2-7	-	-	CASSHPGRSSYEQYF	TGCGCCAGCAGCCATCCCGGACGAAGCTCCTACGAGCAGTACTTC
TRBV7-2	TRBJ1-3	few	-	CASSLATGGVSGNTIYF	TGTGCCAGCAGCTTAGCGACCGGGGGCGTATCTGGAAACACCATATATTTT
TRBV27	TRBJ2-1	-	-	CASSPAPPGYNEQFF	TGTGCCAGCAGCCCTGCCCCCCCCGGGTACAATGAGCAGTTCTTC
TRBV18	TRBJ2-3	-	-	CASSPGGLTDTQYF	TGTGCCAGCTCACCAGGGGGGCTTACAGATACGCAGTATTTT
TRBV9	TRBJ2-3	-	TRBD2	CASSMPGTSGPYTDTQYF	TGTGCCAGCAGCATGCCCGGGACTAGCGGACCGTATACAGATACGCAGTATTTT
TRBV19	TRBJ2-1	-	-	CASSILQGSYNEQFF	TGTGCCAGTAGTATATTACAGGGTTCCTACAATGAGCAGTTCTTC
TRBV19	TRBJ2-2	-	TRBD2	CASSRGLAAAGELFF	TGTGCCAGTAGTAGGGGACTAGCAGCGGCCGGGGAGCTGTTTTTT
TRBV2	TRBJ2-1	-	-	CASRGYERDNEQFF	TGTGCCAGCAGGGGGTACGAGCGGGACAATGAGCAGTTCTTC
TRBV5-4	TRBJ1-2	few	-	CASSSGLDPGGYTF	TGTGCCAGCAGCTCGGGGTTAGACCCGGGGGGCTACACCTTC
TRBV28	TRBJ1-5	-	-	CASRLGGYQPQHF	TGTGCCAGCCGTTTGGGAGGGTACCAGCCCCAGCATTTT
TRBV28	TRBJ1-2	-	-	CASSEPPGEGYTF	TGTGCCAGCAGTGAACCCCCGGGGGAAGGCTACACCTTC
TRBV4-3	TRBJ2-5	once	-	CASSQEEGETQYF	TGCGCCAGCAGCCAAGAAGAGGGAGAGACCCAGTACTTC
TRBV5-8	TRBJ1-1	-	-	CASSSVRDMNTEAFF	TGTGCCAGCAGCTCGGTTAGGGACATGAACACTGAAGCTTTCTTT
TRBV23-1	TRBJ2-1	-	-	CASSSICNEQFF	TGCGCCAGCAGTAGTATTTGCAATGAGCAGTTCTTC
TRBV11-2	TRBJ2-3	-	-	CASSSSLTDTQYF	TGTGCCAGCAGCTCCAGCCTCACAGATACGCAGTATTTT
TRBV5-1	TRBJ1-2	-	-	CASSLGQTIYGYTF	TGCGCCAGCAGCCTCGGACAAACGATCTATGGCTACACCTTC
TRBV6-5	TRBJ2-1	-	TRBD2	CASSYSLAGGYNEQFF	TGTGCCAGCAGTTACTCCCTAGCGGGGGGTTACAATGAGCAGTTCTTC
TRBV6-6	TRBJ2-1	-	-	CASSYQPPGAGEQFF	TGTGCCAGCAGTTACCAGCCTCCAGGGGCTGGTGAGCAGTTCTTC
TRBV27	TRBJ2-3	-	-	CASSHLGGMSTDTQYF	TGTGCCAGCAGTCACCTAGGGGGTATGAGCACAGATACGCAGTATTTT
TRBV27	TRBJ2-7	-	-	CASRGRDLYF	TGTGCCAGCAGAGGGCGGGACCTGTACTTC
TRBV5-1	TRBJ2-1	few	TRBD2	CASSSTAGGYFGEQFF	TGCGCCAGCAGCTCCACGGCGGGAGGGTATTTTGGTGAGCAGTTCTTC
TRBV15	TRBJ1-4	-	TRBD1	CATSKGQGHEKLFF	TGTGCCACCAGCAAGGGACAGGGCCATGAAAAACTGTTTTTT
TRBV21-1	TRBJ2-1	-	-	CASKKGPIIYNEQFF	TGTGCCAGCAAGAAGGGACCCATTATATACAATGAGCAGTTCTTC
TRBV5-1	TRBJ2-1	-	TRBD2	CASSLVGLAGGQNEQFF	TGCGCCAGCAGCTTGGTAGGACTAGCGGGAGGGCAGAATGAGCAGTTCTTC
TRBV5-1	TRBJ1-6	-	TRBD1	CASSGTGVGNSPLHF	TGCGCCAGCAGCGGAACAGGGGTCGGGAATTCACCCCTCCACTTT
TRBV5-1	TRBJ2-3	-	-	CASSPGAGRGTDTQYF	TGCGCCAGCAGCCCCGGTGCGGGACGGGGCACAGATACGCAGTATTTT
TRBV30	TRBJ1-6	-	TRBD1	CAWSSGGLFSPLHF	TGTGCCTGGAGTTCAGGGGGCCTATTTTCACCCCTCCACTTT
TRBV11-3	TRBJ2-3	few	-	CASSLIGDTDTQYF	TGTGCCAGCAGCTTGATCGGAGACACAGATACGCAGTATTTT
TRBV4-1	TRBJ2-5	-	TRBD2	CASSQGLVEGTETQYF	TGCGCCAGCAGCCAGGGACTAGTCGAGGGGACGGAGACCCAGTACTTC
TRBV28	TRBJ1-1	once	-	CASTLVPPTGSNTEAFF	TGTGCCAGCACACTAGTACCCCCAACGGGGTCTAACACTGAAGCTTTCTTT
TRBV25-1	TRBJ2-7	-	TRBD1	CASSEGTGAPYEQYF	TGTGCCAGCAGTGAAGGGACAGGAGCCCCCTACGAGCAGTACTTC
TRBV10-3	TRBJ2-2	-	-	CAIRGGENTGELFF	TGTGCCATCAGGGGAGGCGAGAACACCGGGGAGCTGTTTTTT
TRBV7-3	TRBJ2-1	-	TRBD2	CASTPGGGVTNEQFF	TGTGCCAGCACCCCTGGGGGGGGAGTTACGAATGAGCAGTTCTTC
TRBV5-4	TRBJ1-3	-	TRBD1	CASSGDRGGGNTIYF	TGTGCCAGCAGCGGGGACAGGGGAGGTGGAAACACCATATATTTT